This T cell receptor (beta chain) appears in the sequencing data of a study of blood T cell repertoires in COVID-19. As for the study in general: Sites in the United States, Italy and Spain provided acute and convalescent COVID-19 samples. PBMCs, B-cell-depleted T cells, or T cells provided the cDNA or gDNA that made up the material.

In the source study's methods: By means of reference gene primer amplification, nucleated cell counts were estimated. Clones were read by immunoSEQ multiplex PCR, and TCRdb kept only the in-frame ones, dropping some. V and J calls plus clone size are reproduced from that table; the DNA served to infer D and trimming. The sample includes 150,000 or so clones, approximately 80% of them seen just once. Recovered status applied to Cohort 3 donors who had two consecutive negative PCRs. It also applied to those with clearance or with symptom resolution. This TCR derives from a man over 45 who had recovered from COVID-19. The sequencing sample was made of PBMCs or T cells enriched from blood (not recorded which).

The CDR3 sequence is CASSLTAANTQYF. DNA of the CDR3: TGTGCCAGCAGTTTAACAGCGGCAAATACGCAGTATTTT. The chain employs TRBV6-1 and TRBJ2-3, with D tentatively TRBD2 (5 bases). Germline V lookup: CDR1 MNHNS, CDR2 SASEGT. The V and J ends lost 5 bases and 7 bases respectively, with 13 bases between them. This CDR3 is built from 13 residues.